The 24 T cell receptor beta chains presented below share a single source sample, sequenced in a study of T cells after yellow fever vaccination. Via MiXCR, TCRdb re-called the 5' RACE reads, giving one row per CDR3 protein. This table holds 300,000 or so distinct CDR3 sequences, over 10% found once. The sample in question was CD4+ T cells sorted from PBMCs, obtained 45 days after the yellow fever booster vaccination. These receptor sequences come from a man in his thirties or forties who received the YFV17D yellow fever vaccine.

The sample holds a few counts of this clonotype. The chain uses TRBV20-1 and TRBJ2-7; tentative D call: TRBD2 (5 bases). The CDR3 covers 11 residues. Trimming left V 7 bases short and J 3 bases short, with 10 bases between. CDR1 and CDR2 (germline): DFQATT, SNEGSKA (reference sequence). Written as DNA, the CDR3 is TGCAGTGTCGGGATCAACTACGAGCAGTACTTC. Encoded protein: CSVGINYEQYF.

This chain links TRBV18 with TRBJ2-7; a possible D gene is TRBD2 (5 bases). The CDR3 contains 15 residues. Deletions cut 6 bases from V and 1 base from J, with 16 bases between. Germline V gene lookup returns CDR1 KGHSH and CDR2 LQKENI. In DNA form, the CDR3 reads TGTGCCAGCTCGGCCGTAGCGTCTACTTCCTACGAGCAGTACTTC. Its translation is CASSAVASTSYEQYF.

This clonotype was seen at least ten times. The genes are TRBV20-1 and TRBJ1-4; a possible D gene is TRBD1 (6 bases). The CDR3 sequence is 12 residues long. The germline V and J ends were trimmed by 5 bases and 7 bases, with 11 bases remaining between them. CDR1 and CDR2 (germline): DFQATT, SNEGSKA (reference sequence). CDR3 loop: CSAPDRSEKLFF. The CDR3 nucleotides read TGCAGTGCTCCGGACAGAAGTGAAAAACTGTTTTTT.

This clonotype was recorded at least ten times. The rearrangement links TRBV7-9 to TRBJ1-1; 10 bases fit TRBD1. The V and J ends lost 3 bases and 8 bases, in that order; junction bases with no gene match: 3. This CDR3 has 13 amino acids. Germline values: CDR1 SEHNR, CDR2 FQNEAQ (reference sequence). In DNA form, the CDR3 reads TGTGCCAGCAGCTTCGGACAGGGGGAGGAAGCTTTCTTT. Its translation: CASSFGQGEEAFF. Together with reference TRBV7-9 and TRBJ1-1, the CDR3 gives the full variable domain: DTGVSQNPRHKITKRGQNVTFRCDPISEHNRLYWYRQTLGQGPEFLTYFQNEAQLEKSRLLSDRFSAERPKGSFSTLEIQRTEQGDSAMYLCASSFGQGEEAFFGQGTRLTVV.

In this sample, this clonotype turned up a few times. The chain has TRBV3-1 and TRBJ2-3; TRBD1 might be the D (6 bases). V was cut by 2 bases and J by 4 bases, with 16 bases left in between. This CDR3 region has 16 residues. Germline V lookup: CDR1 LGHDT, CDR2 YNNKEL (reference sequence). This chain's CDR3 is CASSQRSRGGADTQYF. As DNA, the CDR3 is TGTGCCAGCAGCCAAAGGAGCAGGGGTGGTGCAGATACGCAGTATTTT.

In this sample, this clonotype turned up a few times. V usage is TRBV11-2 and J usage is TRBJ2-2; D unresolved. The V gene's germline CDR1 is SGHAT and CDR2 FQNNGV. The CDR3 is 15 amino acids. The V end was cut by 5 bases, the J end by 2 bases, with 12 bases between. The CDR3: CASSPPLSNTGELFF. CDR3 nucleotides: TGTGCCAGCAGCCCCCCTCTATCCAACACCGGGGAGCTGTTTTTT. The variable domain in full, completed from reference TRBV11-2 and TRBJ2-2, reads EAGVAQSPRYKIIEKRQSVAFWCNPISGHATLYWYQQILGQGPKLLIQFQNNGVVDDSQLPKDRFSAERLKGVDSTLKIQPAKLEDSAVYLCASSPPLSNTGELFFGEGSRLTVL.

The chain combines TRBV24-1 with TRBJ2-1; no definite D call. CDR1 is KGHDR and CDR2 is SFDVKD in the germline V gene. This CDR3 spans 12 amino acids. Between the trimmed V and J ends, which lost 4 bases and 10 bases, there was a span of 10 bases. The DNA of the CDR3 is TGTGCCACCAGTGACCCCCTCAGAGAGCAGTTCTTC. Protein sequence: CATSDPLREQFF.

This clonotype was picked up many times. The chain links TRBV24-1 to TRBJ1-5, with D unclear. Trimming took off 9 bases at V and 3 bases at J, with 5 bases between the two ends. Per germline, CDR1 KGHDR and CDR2 SFDVKD. The CDR3 has 11 residues. CDR3 DNA: TGTGCCACCGGTGCCAATCAGCCCCAGCATTTT. Translated: CATGANQPQHF.

The V gene is TRBV12-3 or TRBV12-4, the J gene TRBJ2-5; D unresolved. Trimming shortened V by 2 bases and J by 5 bases, and 15 bases separated the two germline ends. The CDR3 is 15 amino acids. CDR3 region: CASSLIPGGFETQYF. The DNA of the CDR3 is TGTGCCAGCAGTTTAATACCGGGTGGTTTTGAGACCCAGTACTTC.

This clonotype was seen a handful of times. The J gene is TRBJ1-5, the V gene TRBV20-1; D is unclear. Per the germline V gene, CDR1 is DFQATT and CDR2 is SNEGSKA (reference sequence). V was pared by 4 bases and J by 6 bases, with 13 bases between. The CDR3 totals 13 residues. CDR3 DNA sequence: TGCAGTGCTATACGCCTGTCGGGTCAGCCCCAGCATTTT. Protein product: CSAIRLSGQPQHF.

V and J are TRBV5-1 and TRBJ2-2; D is perhaps TRBD2 (5 bases). The CDR3 sequence is 14 residues long. Germline assignment: CDR1 SGHRS and CDR2 YFSETQ. Trimming removed 1 base at V and 4 bases at J, with 8 bases between. In DNA form, the CDR3 reads TGCGCCAGCAGCTTGATAGGAGGCACCGGGGAGCTGTTTTTT. Amino acid sequence: CASSLIGGTGELFF.

V and J are TRBV18 and TRBJ2-7; no clear D. V lost 5 bases and J lost 3, with 14 bases in between. The CDR3 runs to 14 residues. The germline V gene has CDR1 KGHSH and CDR2 LQKENI. This CDR3 reads CASSITPSSYEQYF. CDR3 nucleotide sequence: TGTGCCAGCTCAATTACTCCGTCGAGCTACGAGCAGTACTTC. Combining the CDR3 with reference TRBV18 and TRBJ2-7 gives the whole variable domain NAGVMQNPRHLVRRRGQEARLRCSPMKGHSHVYWYRQLPEEGLKFMVYLQKENIIDESGMPKERFSAEFPKEGPSILRIQQVVRGDSAAYFCASSITPSSYEQYFGPGTRLTVT.

The rearrangement links TRBV6-5 to TRBJ2-2; unclear D gene. Germline V gene data show CDR1 as MNHEY and CDR2 as SVGAGI. This CDR3 is 16 amino acids long. Trimming pared 0 bases from V and 2 bases from J, leaving 10 bases between. In DNA, the CDR3 is TGTGCCAGCAGTTACTCGCCCCTTATAAACACCGGGGAGCTGTTTTTT. It codes for CASSYSPLINTGELFF.

This clonotype occurred many times. The chain combines TRBV24-1 with TRBJ2-3; 8 bases align to TRBD2. Germline CDR1 KGHDR, CDR2 SFDVKD. There are 16 residues in the CDR3. V gave up 3 bases and J gave up 3 bases; unmatched junction bases: 7. The chain's CDR3 is CATSDPSGSETDTQYF. The CDR3 DNA reads as TGTGCCACCAGTGATCCCAGCGGGAGTGAAACAGATACGCAGTATTTT.

CDR3 region: CASSLTPTGERDTQYF. For the CDR3, the DNA is TGTGCCAGCAGCTTAACCCCAACAGGAGAGAGAGATACGCAGTATTTT. This rearrangement joins TRBV7-2 to TRBJ2-3, with D maybe TRBD1 (5 bases). Trimming took off 2 bases at V and 5 bases at J, with 17 bases between the two ends. CDR1 and CDR2 (germline): SGHTA, FQGNSA. The CDR3 runs to 16 residues.

This clonotype was seen a few times. This sequence joins TRBV7-2 and TRBJ2-5; 9 bases are a match to TRBD1. The germline gives CDR1 SGHTA, CDR2 FQGNSA. This CDR3 has 15 residues. V trimming: 4 bases; J trimming: 3 bases; junction bases outside the gene matches: 6. The CDR3 is CASSSGTGQKETQYF. The CDR3 DNA follows: TGTGCCAGCAGCTCCGGGACAGGGCAAAAAGAGACCCAGTACTTC.

The chain recombines TRBV28 with TRBJ2-7, with D perhaps assigned TRBD1 or TRBD2 (5 bases each). Between the trimmed V and J ends, which lost 6 bases and 2 bases, there was a span of 14 bases. Germline CDR1 MDHEN, CDR2 SYDVKM. The CDR3 covers 14 residues. In nucleotides, the CDR3 is TGTGCCAGCAGCCGGGGACCGTCGACCTACGAGCAGTACTTC. This sequence encodes CASSRGPSTYEQYF.

There are a few counts of this clonotype. The chain employs TRBV7-2 and TRBJ2-7, with D tentatively TRBD2 (5 bases). Trimming stripped 5 bases from V and 6 bases from J, with 17 bases between. This CDR3 contains 14 residues. The germline gives CDR1 SGHTA, CDR2 FQGNSA. The CDR3 sequence is CASSGGRHAGEQYF. The CDR3 DNA reads TGTGCCAGCAGCGGAGGACGACATGCAGGCGAGCAGTACTTC.

In its sample, this clonotype was seen many times. The chain links TRBV6-5 to TRBJ2-5; 10 bases align to TRBD2. This CDR3 is built from 16 residues. The germline CDR1 and CDR2 sequences are MNHEY and SVGAGI. Losses at the gene ends were 4 bases for V and 4 bases for J; bases not matched to a gene: 9. For the CDR3, the DNA is TGTGCCAGCAGTTCACCCCGGACTAGCGGCATAGAGACCCAGTACTTC. Amino acids: CASSSPRTSGIETQYF.

This clonotype was seen more than once but under ten times. The gene calls are TRBV5-1 and TRBJ2-7; D remains unclear. Deletions cut 4 bases from V and 0 bases from J, with 11 bases between. This CDR3 contains 14 residues. Looked up from germline, CDR1 is SGHRS and CDR2 is YFSETQ. The CDR3 bases are TGCGCCAGCAGCCCGGACCCGAGCTCCTACGAGCAGTACTTC. Translated: CASSPDPSSYEQYF.

The rearrangement joins TRBV5-1 to TRBJ2-2; D remains ambiguous. This CDR3 has 15 amino acids. Trimming took 0 bases from V and 0 from J, leaving 6 bases between them. The germline V gene has CDR1 SGHRS and CDR2 YFSETQ. CDR3: CASSLAHTNTGELFF. CDR3 bases: TGCGCCAGCAGCTTGGCTCACACGAACACCGGGGAGCTGTTTTTT.

This chain uses TRBV20-1 with TRBJ2-7; TRBD2 agrees at 9 bases. Germline V CDR1 and CDR2: DFQATT, SNEGSKA (reference sequence). V was clipped by 1 base and J by 4 bases; unmatched bases: 11. The CDR3 is 16 amino acids. The CDR3 region is CSARGAPGLAGYEQYF. CDR3 bases: TGCAGTGCTAGAGGGGCTCCGGGACTAGCCGGGTACGAGCAGTACTTC.

The J gene is TRBJ2-5, the V gene TRBV6-1; D might be TRBD1 (6 bases). In germline, CDR1 is MNHNS, CDR2 SASEGT. The CDR3 length is 14 residues. Trimming shortened V by 4 bases and J by 5 bases, and 14 bases separated the two germline ends. The CDR3: CASSGTALKETQYF. The CDR3 DNA reads TGTGCCAGCAGTGGGACAGCACTCAAGGAGACCCAGTACTTC.

This clonotype showed up just a few times. The V and J genes are TRBV6-5 and TRBJ1-2; 7 nucleotides agree with TRBD1. V trimming: 0 bases; J trimming: 5 bases; junction bases outside the gene matches: 6. Germline CDR1 and CDR2: MNHEY and SVGAGI. The CDR3 contains 15 residues. CDR3: CASSYSPGQKYGYTF. The CDR3 DNA sequence: TGTGCCAGCAGTTACTCCCCGGGACAGAAGTATGGCTACACCTTC.